This T cell receptor beta chain appears in the sequencing data of a study of shared clonotypes between healthy human individuals. Study context: Per-donor plates numbered three CD4 naive, three CD4 memory, two CD8 naive and one CD8 memory.

HIV-negative, healthy adults without recent acute infections or vaccinations were the donors. Splitting of CD4+ cells produced CD45RA+ naive and CD45RA-negative memory subsets. The CDR3 covers 12 residues. The V end lost 3 bases, the J end lost 7 bases, and 9 bases lay between the germline ends. Germline V CDR1 and CDR2: KGHSH, LQKENI. A deep-level run was used for the assay. Clones were sequenced by immunoSEQ multiplex PCR, and TCRdb holds only the in-frame ones, with some missing. Found here are 1.6 million or so clones, roughly 96% of them singletons; the top ten hold 1.2%. This TCR was recovered from a man younger than 45 in good health. The sequenced material came from naive CD4+ T cells sorted from blood. Subset defined: CD45RA+ positively selected. The chain uses TRBV18 and TRBJ1-1; D call uncertain. For the CDR3, the DNA is TGTGCCAGCTCACCTCTAGGGAGTGAAGCTTTCTTT. Its translation: CASSPLGSEAFF.